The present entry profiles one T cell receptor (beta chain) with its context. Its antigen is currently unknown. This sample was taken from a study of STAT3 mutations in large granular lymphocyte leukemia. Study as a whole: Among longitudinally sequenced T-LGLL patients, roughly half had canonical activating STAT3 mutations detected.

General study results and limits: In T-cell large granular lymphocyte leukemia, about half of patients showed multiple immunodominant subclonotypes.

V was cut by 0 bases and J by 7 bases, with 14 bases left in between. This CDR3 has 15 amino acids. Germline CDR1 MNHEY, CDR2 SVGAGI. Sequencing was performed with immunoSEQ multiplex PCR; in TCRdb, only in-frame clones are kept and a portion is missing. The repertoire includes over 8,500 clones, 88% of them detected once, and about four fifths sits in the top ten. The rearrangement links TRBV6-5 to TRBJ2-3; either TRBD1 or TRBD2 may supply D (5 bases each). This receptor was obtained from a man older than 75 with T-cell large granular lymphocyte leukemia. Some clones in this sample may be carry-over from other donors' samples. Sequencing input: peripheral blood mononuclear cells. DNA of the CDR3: TGTGCCAGCAGTTACTCGGTGACAGCGGCATATACGCAGTATTTT. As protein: CASSYSVTAAYTQYF.